A selection of T cell receptor beta chains follows, all from one sample in a study of T cells expressing NK-cell markers. TCRdb reprocessed the 5' RACE reads, with one entry per CDR3 protein and no DNA. The table for this sample gives 300,000 to 500,000 distinct CDR3 sequences. The sequenced sample was blood T cells: a sorted CD56 or NKG2C T cell subset, CD4+ or CD8+ T cells, or bulk PBMC T cells (not recorded which). The receptors were gathered from a woman aged 50 to 60 in good health. Each CDR3 is given with its conserved first and last residue.

V,J,CDR3
TRBV4-1,TRBJ2-5,CASSRVMQETQYF
TRBV7-8,TRBJ1-3,CASSLGAGVGNTIYF
TRBV15,TRBJ2-2,CATSRVGRTGELFF
TRBV12-5,TRBJ1-5,CASGLALDRFNQPQHF
TRBV29-1,TRBJ2-7,CSVVLRLAGAVQYF
TRBV25-1,TRBJ2-1,CASTGHPNRNEQFF
TRBV12-3/TRBV12-4,TRBJ2-1,CASSLILQANEQFF
TRBV3-1,TRBJ2-1,CASSQERLAEGSSYNEQFF
TRBV9,TRBJ2-3,CASSLVGFPTDTQYF
TRBV5-6,TRBJ2-1,CASNLVTSGTKQFF
TRBV12-3/TRBV12-4,TRBJ2-3,CASSSTPLPGTDPLDTQYF
TRBV9,TRBJ2-3,CASSVGPIASSDTQYF
TRBV11-3,TRBJ2-3,CASSREDSGMTDTQYF
TRBV3-1,TRBJ2-2,CASSAGRGGELFF
TRBV19,TRBJ2-1,CASKDSGPNEQFF